The entry below describes one TCR beta chain. Its matching antigen is unknown. Next came a second PCR, run for about 6 to 12 cycles, which used a sample-barcoded 5' primer along with a J-beta primer mix. TCRdb fed the 5' RACE reads into MiXCR, producing one record per CDR3 protein. In the table there are 800,000 or so distinct CDR3 sequences, 20% to 25% of which are singletons. The data originate from a study of blood T cells in healthy people across ages. Study-wide findings and caveats: Long-lived and aged donors differed, with more naive CD4+ cells and higher diversity in the long-lived. Naive and antigen-experienced cells could not be conclusively compared, given unsorted PBMCs.

This sample also appeared in a second study, on T cells of mothers and their children. That paper notes: RNA that had been extracted went wholly into cDNA synthesis, at around 1.5 ug per 15 ul.

The receptor's source is a boy aged 10-17 years in good health. Sequencing was carried out using blood.

The DNA of the CDR3 is TGTGCCAGCAGACCGGACGGGAGGATTATTCGGAACACAGATACGCAGTATTTT. This translates into CASRPDGRIIRNTDTQYF. The J gene is TRBJ2-3, the V gene TRBV3-1; 7 positions match TRBD2. The germline V gene has CDR1 LGHDT and CDR2 YNNKEL (reference sequence). V lost 6 bases, J lost 2 bases, and 17 bases stayed unmatched. The CDR3 covers 18 residues.